One sample yielded the 18 T cell receptor beta chains listed below, sequenced in a study of T-cell memory formation after mild COVID-19. Each CDR3 protein is one row after TCRdb ran MiXCR on the 5' RACE reads. The sample lists hundreds of thousands of distinct CDR3 sequences; 20% were seen once. Material: PBMCs or a T cell subset sorted from them (not recorded which). The receptors were gathered from an adult woman who had mild COVID-19 (a few samples of this study predate the infection). Cell type and time point are not known.

The V call is TRBV3-1, the J call TRBJ2-3; 7 nucleotides agree with TRBD2. J lost 4 bases, V lost 4 bases, and 5 bases had no gene match. CDR1 LGHDT and CDR2 YNNKEL come from the germline V gene (reference sequence). There are 14 residues in the CDR3. CDR3 DNA sequence: TGTGCCAGCAGCCCTGGACTAGGCCCAGATACGCAGTATTTT. Its protein product is CASSPGLGPDTQYF.

The chain is built from TRBV5-5 and TRBJ1-5, with D perhaps matching TRBD1 (6 bases). CDR3 length: 18 amino acids. The germline gives CDR1 SGHKS, CDR2 YYEKEE (reference sequence). Trimming left V 6 bases short and J 0 bases short, with 22 bases between. DNA for the CDR3: TGTGCCAGCACGCCGGGGGAAATCGGAGGGGGTAGCAATCAGCCCCAGCATTTT. Translating it yields CASTPGEIGGGSNQPQHF.

Here the CDR3 DNA reads TGTGCCAGCAGCCAAGACCCCTCGACTAGCGGGGGCACAGATACGCAGTATTTT. Protein: CASSQDPSTSGGTDTQYF. The chain carries TRBV4-2 and TRBJ2-3, with TRBD2 identical over 11 bases. Trimming at V came to 0 bases and at J to 1 base, leaving 6 bases not matched to a gene. This CDR3 comprises 18 residues. CDR1 and CDR2 (germline): LGHNA, YNFKEQ.

The chain combines TRBV19 with TRBJ2-6; D uncertain. The CDR3 has 13 amino acids. V shed 11 bases and J shed 2 bases, with 10 bases lying between them. Germline CDR1 LNHDA, CDR2 SQIVND (reference sequence). CDR3 region: CAGRVAGANVLTF. As DNA, the CDR3 is TGTGCCGGCAGAGTAGCTGGGGCCAACGTCCTGACTTTC.

The chain employs TRBV14 and TRBJ2-3, with 9 bases aligning to TRBD2. The trim removed 0 bases at V and 1 base at J, leaving 8 bases unmatched. The germline V gene encodes CDR1 SGHDN and CDR2 FVKESK. The CDR3 runs to 18 residues. The CDR3, as DNA: TGTGCCAGCAGCCAAGAACTTTTCCTAGCGGGGCGCACAGATACGCAGTATTTT. This sequence encodes CASSQELFLAGRTDTQYF.

This chain uses TRBV2 with TRBJ2-2, with D perhaps given as TRBD1 or TRBD2 (5 bases each). This CDR3 spans 15 amino acids. CDR1 is SNHLY, CDR2 FYNNEI, per germline. The V and J ends lost 7 bases and 0 bases respectively, with 12 bases between them. The DNA of the CDR3 is TGTGCCAGCACCAGGGACGGACCGAACACCGGGGAGCTGTTTTTT. Protein product: CASTRDGPNTGELFF.

The chain links TRBV5-1 to TRBJ2-7; TRBD1 matches 9 bases. The CDR3 consists of 15 residues. Losses at the gene ends were 0 bases for V and 4 bases for J; bases not matched to a gene: 5. The germline V gene has CDR1 SGHRS and CDR2 YFSETQ. This CDR3 reads CASSLASGQGYEQYF. CDR3 DNA: TGCGCCAGCAGCTTGGCATCGGGACAGGGTTACGAGCAGTACTTC.

This clonotype occurred a few times. The CDR3 loop is CASSLVVGDSYEQYF. In DNA, the CDR3 is TGTGCCAGCAGTTTAGTAGTCGGCGACTCCTACGAGCAGTACTTC. V usage is TRBV28 and J usage is TRBJ2-7; D uncertain. Germline CDR1 is MDHEN and CDR2 is SYDVKM. This CDR3 is built from 15 residues. Between the trimmed V and J ends, which lost 2 bases and 0 bases, there was a span of 11 bases.

The V gene is TRBV6-1, the J gene TRBJ2-5; perhaps TRBD1 as D (6 bases). Trimming stripped 3 bases from V and 5 bases from J, with 13 bases between. This CDR3 has 14 amino acids. Germline CDR1 is MNHNS and CDR2 is SASEGT. The CDR3 region has the DNA TGTGCCAGCAGTGATACAGGGTTTGGCGAGACCCAGTACTTC. Amino acid sequence: CASSDTGFGETQYF.

This clonotype came up many times. The J gene is TRBJ2-2, the V gene TRBV2; TRBD2 matches at 7 bases. Germline CDR1 reads SNHLY; CDR2 reads FYNNEI. The CDR3 length is 15 residues. The trim removed 0 bases at V and 5 bases at J, leaving 3 bases unmatched. The CDR3 DNA is TGTGCCAGCAGTGAAGCCCAGGGAGGGACCGGGGAGCTGTTTTTT. Translating gives CASSEAQGGTGELFF.

This chain uses TRBV27 with TRBJ2-7; 7 bases line up with TRBD1. The germline V gene encodes CDR1 MNHEY and CDR2 SMNVEV (reference sequence). The J segment lost 3 bases and the V segment lost 3 bases, leaving 8 bases of the junction unmatched. This CDR3 is 15 amino acids long. The CDR3 DNA follows: TGTGCCAGCAGTTTGAAGACAGGGTCGTACTACGAGCAGTACTTC. It codes for CASSLKTGSYYEQYF.

This chain connects TRBV30 to TRBJ1-6; unclear D gene. This CDR3 has 13 amino acids. CDR1 is GTSNPN and CDR2 is SVGIG in the germline V gene (reference sequence). V shed 3 bases and J shed 14 bases, with 17 bases lying between them. The DNA for the CDR3 is TGTGCCTGGAGGGGCTTGGAACTCTCGGCCCTCCACTTT. It encodes CAWRGLELSALHF.

This clonotype was observed a few times. The V gene is TRBV11-2, the J gene TRBJ1-1; TRBD1 aligns across 9 bases. The germline CDR1 and CDR2 sequences are SGHAT and FQNNGV. After removal of 5 bases from V and 6 bases from J, the junction contained 7 bases not matched to a gene. The CDR3 runs 14 residues. This chain's CDR3 is CASSTTGGSSEAFF. DNA of the CDR3: TGTGCCAGCAGCACTACAGGGGGCAGCTCTGAAGCTTTCTTT. Looking up the rest from reference TRBV11-2 and TRBJ1-1 gives the full variable domain: EAGVAQSPRYKIIEKRQSVAFWCNPISGHATLYWYQQILGQGPKLLIQFQNNGVVDDSQLPKDRFSAERLKGVDSTLKIQPAKLEDSAVYLCASSTTGGSSEAFFGQGTRLTVV.

This rearrangement joins TRBV5-5 to TRBJ2-1; perhaps TRBD2 as D (5 bases). The V and J ends lost 3 bases and 1 base respectively, with 20 bases between them. The V gene's germline CDR1 is SGHKS and CDR2 YYEKEE (reference sequence). The CDR3 has 18 residues. CDR3 sequence reads: CASSSEAFKLLSYNEQFF. CDR3 nucleotides: TGTGCCAGCAGCTCGGAGGCCTTTAAGCTTTTATCCTACAATGAGCAGTTCTTC.

The chain is built from TRBV12-3 or TRBV12-4 and TRBJ2-2; 7 nucleotides match TRBD1. The V gene end was trimmed by 6 bases and the J gene end by 2 bases; junction bases not matched to a gene: 6. This CDR3 is built from 15 residues. Here the CDR3 reads CASRWGQTNTGELFF. The CDR3 DNA is TGTGCCAGCAGGTGGGGACAGACTAACACCGGGGAGCTGTTTTTT.

This chain uses TRBV7-9 with TRBJ2-3, with TRBD2 as a possible D gene (5 bases). The CDR3 is 16 amino acids. Germline assignment: CDR1 SEHNR and CDR2 FQNEAQ (reference sequence). The ends were cut back, 3 bases at V and 0 bases at J, with 13 bases in the middle. The CDR3 region has the DNA TGTGCCAGCAGCTTGGGAGAGTTGACTAGCACAGATACGCAGTATTTT. The encoded protein is CASSLGELTSTDTQYF. The variable domain in full, completed from reference TRBV7-9 and TRBJ2-3, reads DTGVSQNPRHKITKRGQNVTFRCDPISEHNRLYWYRQTLGQGPEFLTYFQNEAQLEKSRLLSDRFSAERPKGSFSTLEIQRTEQGDSAMYLCASSLGELTSTDTQYFGPGTRLTVL.

There are a few counts of this clonotype. This chain uses TRBV5-1 with TRBJ2-3; 7 nucleotides agree with TRBD2. V trimming: 3 bases; J trimming: 1 base; junction bases outside the gene matches: 11. Per germline, CDR1 SGHRS and CDR2 YFSETQ. The CDR3 is 17 residues long. The CDR3 region is CASSSKVGGLRTDTQYF. CDR3 nucleotide sequence: TGCGCCAGCAGCTCCAAGGTCGGGGGACTACGCACAGATACGCAGTATTTT.

This clonotype was seen a few times. The V and J genes are TRBV7-9 and TRBJ2-3; D may be TRBD1 or TRBD2 (5 bases each). The germline CDR1 and CDR2 sequences are SEHNR and FQNEAQ (reference sequence). Trimming removed 1 base from V and 5 bases from J, with 16 bases in between. This CDR3 contains 16 residues. Here the CDR3 reads CASSLGRDEWGDTQYF. CDR3 coding DNA: TGTGCCAGCAGCTTAGGCCGGGACGAATGGGGAGATACGCAGTATTTT.